The next 26 T cell receptor beta chains were all read from a single sample in a study of T-cell memory formation after mild COVID-19. TCRdb redid the calling of the 5' RACE reads with MiXCR, one entry per CDR3 protein. The table has fewer than 700,000 distinct CDR3 sequences, roughly 22% seen once; the top ten hold roughly 8.1%. Sequenced: PBMCs or a T cell subset sorted from them (not recorded which). All receptors derive from an adult woman who had mild COVID-19 (a few samples of this study predate the infection). Cell type and time point are not known.

The V gene is TRBV25-1, the J gene TRBJ2-3, with D unclear. This CDR3 is 16 amino acids long. Looked up from germline, CDR1 is MGHDK and CDR2 is SYGVNS. Trimming took 2 bases from V and 0 from J, leaving 12 bases between them. CDR3 sequence: CASSEAFSRSTDTQYF. In DNA, the CDR3 is TGTGCCAGCAGTGAAGCTTTTAGTCGGAGCACAGATACGCAGTATTTT.

Many counts were recorded for this clonotype. The J gene is TRBJ2-1, the V gene TRBV6-4, with D possibly being TRBD2 (6 bases). V lost 1 base and J 5 bases, leaving 9 bases between the germline ends. Germline CDR1 reads MRHNA; CDR2 reads SNTAGT. CDR3 length equals 14 residues. The CDR3 region is CASSDLGGNNEQFF. CDR3 nucleotides: TGTGCCAGCAGTGACTTGGGGGGTAACAATGAGCAGTTCTTC.

The chain links TRBV20-1 to TRBJ1-2; 10 nucleotides agree with TRBD1. The J segment lost 4 bases and the V segment lost 6 bases, leaving 8 bases of the junction unmatched. This CDR3 has 14 residues. CDR1 is DFQATT and CDR2 is SNEGSKA in the germline V gene (reference sequence). The CDR3 nucleotides read TGCAGTGCGGAGGGACAGGGGAATCGCTATGGCTACACCTTC. It is translated as CSAEGQGNRYGYTF.

V is TRBV25-1 and J is TRBJ2-3; D gene unclear. This CDR3 has 12 residues. Per germline, CDR1 MGHDK and CDR2 SYGVNS. V dropped 10 bases and J dropped 0 bases, with 8 bases sitting between them. The CDR3 sequence: CATMGSTDTQYF. In nucleotides, the CDR3 is TGTGCCACTATGGGGAGCACAGATACGCAGTATTTT. Supplemented by reference TRBV25-1 and TRBJ2-3, the full variable domain reads EADIYQTPRYLVIGTGKKITLECSQTMGHDKMYWYQQDPGMELHLIHYSYGVNSTEKGDLSSESTVSRIRTEHFPLTLESARPSHTSQYLCATMGSTDTQYFGPGTRLTVL.

In its sample, this clonotype was seen a few times. The gene calls are TRBV7-9 and TRBJ1-6; unclear D gene. V was trimmed by 4 bases and J by 11 bases, leaving 12 bases between them. Germline CDR1 is SEHNR and CDR2 is FQNEAQ (reference sequence). CDR3 length equals 13 residues. DNA for the CDR3: TGTGCCAGCAGCTCCACCTCCGGGGCACCCCTCCACTTT. This codes for CASSSTSGAPLHF.

The chain links TRBV18 to TRBJ2-7, with TRBD2 as a possible D gene (6 bases). The germline V gene encodes CDR1 KGHSH and CDR2 LQKENI. Between the trimmed V and J ends, which lost 6 bases and 3 bases, there was a span of 15 bases. This CDR3 contains 14 residues. The CDR3, as DNA: TGTGCCAGCTCGCTCGGTCCGCGGGACTACGAGCAGTACTTC. Protein product: CASSLGPRDYEQYF.

This clonotype was seen at least ten times. The V gene is TRBV9, the J gene TRBJ2-7; a weak D match, TRBD2 (7 bases). Trimming removed 4 bases from V and 0 bases from J, with 17 bases in between. CDR1 SGDLS and CDR2 YYNGEE come from the germline V gene. The CDR3 covers 16 residues. CDR3 amino acids: CASSLGGADSSYEQYF. Here the CDR3 DNA reads TGTGCCAGCAGCTTAGGGGGGGCTGACAGCTCCTACGAGCAGTACTTC.

This clonotype was recorded a few times. The chain joins TRBV9 to TRBJ2-1; D gene ambiguous. Germline-derived CDR1 and CDR2 are SGDLS and YYNGEE. V shed 3 bases and J shed 0 bases, with 16 bases lying between them. The CDR3 sequence is 17 residues long. The CDR3 here is CASSEALGTSSYNEQFF. As DNA, the CDR3 is TGTGCCAGCAGCGAGGCTCTGGGCACGAGCTCCTACAATGAGCAGTTCTTC.

V and J are TRBV29-1 and TRBJ2-1; D is unresolved. In germline, CDR1 is SQVTM, CDR2 ANQGSEA. The V and J ends lost 6 bases and 7 bases respectively, with 10 bases between them. The CDR3 spans 11 residues. The CDR3 nucleotides are TGCAGCGTCCTCCCCTTGAATGAGCAGTTCTTC. Its protein is CSVLPLNEQFF.

This clonotype was detected only a few times. This chain connects TRBV11-3 to TRBJ2-7, with D uncertain. The V and J ends lost 4 bases and 0 bases respectively, with 16 bases between them. The CDR3 totals 16 residues. In germline, CDR1 is SGHNT, CDR2 YENEEA. CDR3 sequence reads: CASSSPGLPSSYEQYF. CDR3 DNA sequence: TGTGCCAGCAGCTCCCCAGGCCTTCCCTCCTCCTACGAGCAGTACTTC. Complete variable domain (other parts from reference TRBV11-3 and TRBJ2-7): EAGVVQSPRYKIIEKKQPVAFWCNPISGHNTLYWYLQNLGQGPELLIRYENEEAVDDSQLPKDRFSAERLKGVDSTLKIQPAELGDSAVYLCASSSPGLPSSYEQYFGPGTRLTVT.

This chain connects TRBV19 to TRBJ2-7; D might be TRBD1 or TRBD2, each matching 5 bases. CDR3 length: 14 amino acids. Germline CDR1 is LNHDA and CDR2 is SQIVND (reference sequence). Trimming removed 1 base from V and 5 bases from J, with 12 bases in between. This CDR3 reads CASSIVGREDEQYF. The CDR3 nucleotides are TGTGCCAGTAGTATAGTGGGACGAGAGGACGAGCAGTACTTC.

The chain carries TRBV28 and TRBJ2-5; TRBD2 matches at 8 bases. The trim removed 5 bases at V and 6 bases at J, leaving 8 bases unmatched. The CDR3 consists of 14 residues. Germline CDR1 and CDR2: MDHEN and SYDVKM. The CDR3 DNA reads TGTGCCAGCAGTGGGCGGGAGGCTTCCCAGACCCAGTACTTC. Translated: CASSGREASQTQYF.

The genes are TRBV9 and TRBJ2-7; tentative D call: TRBD2 (6 bases). The germline V gene has CDR1 SGDLS and CDR2 YYNGEE. V was shortened by 4 bases and J by 5 bases, with 16 bases between the two germline ends. The CDR3 has 14 amino acids. The CDR3 DNA follows: TGTGCCAGCAGCTCCCGGGACTCAAAGGACGAGCAGTACTTC. Its translation: CASSSRDSKDEQYF.

The chain is built from TRBV6-1 and TRBJ2-1; 8 bases map to TRBD1. This CDR3 has 13 amino acids. The V segment lost 11 bases and the J segment 6 bases; nucleotides outside the gene matches: 9. The V gene's germline CDR1 is MNHNS and CDR2 SASEGT. CDR3 nucleotide sequence: TGTGCCTCCAGACAGGGGTTGGGCAATGAGCAGTTCTTC. Its protein product is CASRQGLGNEQFF.

This clonotype has just a few counts. The rearrangement uses TRBV9 and TRBJ1-2, with TRBD1 matching 12 bases. Per the germline V gene, CDR1 is SGDLS and CDR2 is YYNGEE. Trimming took 0 bases from V and 6 from J; bases not matched to a gene: 6. This CDR3 has 16 residues. The DNA of the CDR3 is TGTGCCAGCAGCGTAGTCAGGGGACAGGGGGCGGATGGCTACACCTTC. Protein product: CASSVVRGQGADGYTF.

This chain connects TRBV9 to TRBJ2-5; tentatively, D is TRBD1 (6 bases). The CDR3 consists of 15 residues. V lost 0 bases, J lost 0 bases, and 9 bases lay in between. Germline V gene lookup returns CDR1 SGDLS and CDR2 YYNGEE. CDR3: CASSVEAGDQETQYF. The CDR3 DNA reads TGTGCCAGCAGCGTAGAAGCAGGGGACCAAGAGACCCAGTACTTC.

A few counts support this clonotype. J is TRBJ2-3 and V is TRBV4-2; D gene ambiguous. Per germline, CDR1 LGHNA and CDR2 YNFKEQ. This CDR3 is 15 amino acids long. V was shortened by 0 bases and J by 4 bases, with 11 bases between the two germline ends. The CDR3 loop reads CASSQDGSRADTQYF. The CDR3 DNA reads as TGTGCCAGCAGCCAAGATGGGTCTAGGGCAGATACGCAGTATTTT.

This chain joins TRBV27 and TRBJ2-7; D possibly corresponds to TRBD1 (5 bases). The CDR3 runs to 12 residues. Germline lookup yields CDR1 MNHEY and CDR2 SMNVEV (reference sequence). Trimming shortened V by 6 bases and J by 2 bases, and 8 bases separated the two germline ends. CDR3 protein: CASRKGTYEQYF. The CDR3 nucleotides are TGTGCCAGCAGGAAGGGGACCTACGAGCAGTACTTC.

CDR3 sequence (DNA): TGTGCCAGCTCACCGTGGGGATCTGGAAACACCATATATTTT. This translates into CASSPWGSGNTIYF. This chain uses TRBV18 with TRBJ1-3; D gene uncertain. Trimming pared 3 bases from V and 1 base from J, leaving 7 bases between. Germline CDR1 KGHSH, CDR2 LQKENI. This CDR3 is built from 14 residues.

The chain recombines TRBV20-1 with TRBJ2-7, with TRBD2 as a possible D gene (6 bases). The germline gives CDR1 DFQATT, CDR2 SNEGSKA (reference sequence). V lost 3 bases and J lost 2, with 14 bases in between. CDR3 length: 14 residues. CDR3 in DNA: TGCAGTGCTAGCTCGGGACTCCTACCCTACGAGCAGTACTTC. Protein sequence: CSASSGLLPYEQYF.

In its sample, this clonotype was seen a few times. The V call is TRBV19, the J call TRBJ2-7; TRBD1 or TRBD2 may be the D gene (7 bases each). This CDR3 has 14 amino acids. CDR1 and CDR2 from the germline V gene are LNHDA and SQIVND (reference sequence). V lost 6 bases and J lost 2, with 14 bases in between. CDR3 bases: TGTGCCAGTAGGGAGCAGGGGGGGACCTACGAGCAGTACTTC. Translated: CASREQGGTYEQYF. The variable domain in full, with the rest retrieved from reference TRBV19 and TRBJ2-7, is DGGITQSPKYLFRKEGQNVTLSCEQNLNHDAMYWYRQDPGQGLRLIYYSQIVNDFQKGDIAEGYSVSREKKESFPLTVTSAQKNPTAFYLCASREQGGTYEQYFGPGTRLTVT.

This clonotype has only a few counts. V usage is TRBV10-3 and J usage is TRBJ2-7; tentatively, D is TRBD1 (5 bases). The CDR3 runs to 15 residues. The germline V and J ends were trimmed by 0 bases and 6 bases, with 15 bases remaining between them. CDR1 is ENHRY, CDR2 SYGVKD, per germline. CDR3 in amino acids: CAISESGQGNGEQYF. The CDR3 nucleotides are TGTGCCATCAGTGAGTCGGGCCAGGGTAATGGCGAGCAGTACTTC.

The genes are TRBV7-3 and TRBJ2-3; 9 positions agree with TRBD2. V gave up 5 bases and J gave up 5 bases; unmatched junction bases: 14. In germline, CDR1 is SGHTA, CDR2 FQGTGA. The CDR3 spans 17 residues. This chain's CDR3 is CASSLYGLASVIDTQYF. The CDR3 DNA reads TGTGCCAGCAGCCTATACGGACTAGCGAGTGTGATAGATACGCAGTATTTT.

This clonotype showed up just a few times. The genes are TRBV2 and TRBJ2-7; TRBD2 aligns across 7 bases. CDR3 length: 15 residues. Losses at the gene ends were 4 bases for V and 0 bases for J; bases not matched to a gene: 6. In germline, CDR1 is SNHLY, CDR2 FYNNEI. The CDR3 bases are TGTGCCAGCAGTGCCCTAGCGGCAAGCTCCTACGAGCAGTACTTC. Its translation is CASSALAASSYEQYF.

This clonotype was picked up a small number of times. V gene TRBV19 combines with J gene TRBJ1-2; the D gene is possibly TRBD1 (6 bases). Trimming cost V 8 bases and J 4 bases, with 14 bases left between them. This CDR3 has 13 amino acids. Germline CDR1 is LNHDA and CDR2 is SQIVND (reference sequence). This CDR3 is CASLRQGSYGYTF. CDR3 DNA: TGTGCCAGTTTGAGGCAGGGGTCCTATGGCTACACCTTC. The full variable domain, its missing parts supplied by reference TRBV19 and TRBJ1-2, is DGGITQSPKYLFRKEGQNVTLSCEQNLNHDAMYWYRQDPGQGLRLIYYSQIVNDFQKGDIAEGYSVSREKKESFPLTVTSAQKNPTAFYLCASLRQGSYGYTFGSGTRLTVV.

This chain links TRBV6-6 with TRBJ1-5; no definite D call. Per the germline V gene, CDR1 is MNHNY and CDR2 is SVGAGI (reference sequence). The CDR3 extends over 15 amino acids. The germline V and J ends were trimmed by 7 bases and 0 bases, with 13 bases remaining between them. CDR3: CASNSGVYSNQPQHF. As DNA, the CDR3 is TGTGCCAGCAATTCGGGCGTTTATAGCAATCAGCCCCAGCATTTT.